The TCR beta chain under discussion was sequenced for a study of T cell changes during pregnancy in multiple sclerosis. Sequencing was performed with immunoSEQ multiplex PCR; in TCRdb, only in-frame clones are kept and a portion is missing. This table has 40,000 to 55,000 clones, 75% to 90% appearing once. The CDR3 contains 14 residues. With 6 bases clipped from V and 4 bases from J, the junction kept 4 bases outside the gene matches. Germline CDR1 MNHNS, CDR2 SASEGT. The chain employs TRBV6-1 and TRBJ1-1; 11 nucleotides agree with TRBD1. The clonotype originates from a female donor in good health, enrolled as a control in a pregnancy study. The specimen was peripheral blood, collected in the second trimester of pregnancy. As DNA, the CDR3 is TGTGCCAGCAGGGGACAGGGGGTTGGCACTGAAGCTTTCTTT. Translated, it gives CASRGQGVGTEAFF.